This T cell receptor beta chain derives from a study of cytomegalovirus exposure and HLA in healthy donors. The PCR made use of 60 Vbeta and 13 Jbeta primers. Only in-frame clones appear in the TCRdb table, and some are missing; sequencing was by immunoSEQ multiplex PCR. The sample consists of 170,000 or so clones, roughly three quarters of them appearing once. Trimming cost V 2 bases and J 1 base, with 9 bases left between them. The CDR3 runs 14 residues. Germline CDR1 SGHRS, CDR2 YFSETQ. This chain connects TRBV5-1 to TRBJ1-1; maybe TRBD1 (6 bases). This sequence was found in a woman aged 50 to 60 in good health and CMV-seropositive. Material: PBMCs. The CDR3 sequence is CASSFGTQNTEAFF. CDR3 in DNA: TGCGCCAGCAGCTTCGGGACACAGAACACTGAAGCTTTCTTT.